This T cell receptor beta chain stems from a study of control samples from healthy donors and cancer patients. Method: immunoSEQ multiplex PCR; TCRdb's copy keeps in-frame clones and lacks some. The sample lists about 220,000 clones; roughly 94% were seen once. CDR1 and CDR2 from the germline V gene are LNHDA and SQIVND (reference sequence). Trimming removed 4 bases from V and 0 bases from J, with 13 bases in between. The CDR3 totals 16 residues. Specimen: blood. The receptor comes from a man between 45 and 60 years old in good health. The chain is built from TRBV19 and TRBJ1-5; D is possibly TRBD1 (5 bases). The CDR3 reads CASSTRDPYSNQPQHF. The CDR3, as DNA: TGTGCCAGTAGTACGAGGGACCCCTATAGCAATCAGCCCCAGCATTTT.